Described below is a single T cell receptor (beta chain) sequence and its context. Its antigen target is currently unknown. Germline and junction disagree at one end, which may indicate a read error. This entry is derived from a study of tumor-infiltrating lymphocytes in primary liver carcinoma (dated by TCRdb to between 2016 and 2019). In the study overall: Of the five patients, three men and two women aged 30 to 69 years, four had hepatocellular carcinoma and one had combined HCC and intrahepatic cholangiocarcinoma. Tumors of the five patients were stage T1-T3 N0M0 with maximum diameters of roughly 4 to 11 cm. Agilent mRNA microarray profiling was performed on the roughly 25 tumor region samples to relate TCRbeta repertoire diversity to the local molecular phenotype. Technical replicate repertoires showed high reproducibility, with mean shared-clone rates near 0.89 and correlation coefficients above 0.95. Samples yielded roughly 3.65 to 7.5 million productive TCRbeta reads; read depth did not differ significantly between tissue types. TCRbeta repertoire sequencing covered roughly 35 specimens from 5 patients: 25 or so tumor regions, 5 adjacent noncancerous liver tissues and 5 peripheral blood samples. For each liver tumor, the study sampled five regions along with adjacent normal tissue and blood, and applied TCRbeta repertoire sequencing, expression microarrays and whole-exome sequencing.

Counted from cysteine to phenylalanine, this CDR3 has 15 amino acids. Only the CDR3 portion is preserved as DNA: 45 bases, with reading frame beginning at the first base. CDR1 and CDR2 were assigned from the germline V gene as SGHAT and FQNNGV. A constant-region primer and ProtoScript II reverse transcriptase were used to reverse-transcribe TCRbeta-specific cDNA from about 530 ng total RNA. Three nested multiplex PCR rounds, following a slightly modified ARM-PCR procedure, were used to build the TCRbeta libraries. The first two PCR rounds used multiplex TRBV1-TRBV30 forward primers with a Cbeta reverse primer, each for about 9 cycles. Sample barcodes and Illumina adapters were added in a final 25-cycle PCR with Deep VentR polymerase. Before sequencing, amplicons between 200 and 500 bp were purified from gel using a QIAquick gel extraction kit. The TCRbeta amplicons were sequenced with 250-bp paired-end reads on an Illumina HiSeq 2500. On the authors' methods: Trimmomatic v0.33 was used to quality-trim the reads, and FLASH v1.2.11 was used to merge paired reads so that full CDR3 sequences could be recovered. V, D and J germline segments were assigned to the rearranged TCRbeta sequences using MiGEC v1.2.1b. VDJtools v1.0.0 computed clonotype statistics and Shannon-Wiener diversity indices. Except for diversity analysis, only each sample's 250 most abundant clonotypes were used in subsequent analyses to reduce sampling bias. The raw public reads went through TCRdb reprocessing: fastp at Q25, MiXCR clone calling, in-frame beta chains kept. Rows merge per CDR3 protein into single entries with the most common DNA and genes. These V and J calls are TCRdb output, not the study's own analysis. This sample lists under 90,000 distinct CDR3 sequences; around 70% were detected once. The top ten clones comprise just under 20% of the sample.

Study-wide conclusions, independent of this receptor: The top 250 clones made up a significantly larger repertoire fraction in tumors than in blood (p = 0.039). Because the samples were bulk and unsorted, CD4+ and CD8+ T cell repertoires could not be compared. Only a few patients were included in the study, and the authors note that the findings should be validated in a larger study. Only roughly 7-25% of top clones appeared in all five regions of a tumor, which suggests that tumor-infiltrating T cells are spatially heterogeneous. Because only the TCR beta chain was sequenced and unpaired alpha chains were not captured, true repertoire diversity is likely underestimated. Consistent with antigen-driven expansion, pairs of tumor regions showed higher repertoire overlap (mean about 36%) than either tumor-adjacent pairs (approximately 17%) or tumor-blood pairs (approximately 15%).

Without any cell sorting, total RNA and DNA were extracted together from approximately 20-30 mg of bulk tissue using the AllPrep DNA/RNA mini kit. Between November 2015 and March 2016, about five patients in China with histopathologically diagnosed primary liver carcinoma had their tumors surgically resected. At the time of sampling, the patients had chronic HBV infection and had not received any treatment. Each tumor was sampled at five spatially separated regions: the tumor centre plus the superior, inferior, left-lateral and right-lateral poles. According to histology, viable tumor cells made up more than 75% of every tumor sample. Fresh tumor and adjacent tissue pieces were bisected; one half was stored in RNAlater at -80°C, the other sent for histology.

Recombination connected TRBV11-2 to TRBJ2-7; matching of 6 bases hints at TRBD2 as the D gene. The receptor comes from a man aged 40-49 years with primary liver carcinoma and hepatitis B virus infection. The sample was liver tumor tissue from sampling region 1. In light of the paper, this sample's cell subset or site label describes: tumor region T1, superior pole. The CDR3 amino acid sequence is: CASSLGGTPPYEQCF. In nucleotides, the sequence is TGTGCCAGCAGCCTCGGCGGGACTCCACCCTACGAGCAGTGTTTC.